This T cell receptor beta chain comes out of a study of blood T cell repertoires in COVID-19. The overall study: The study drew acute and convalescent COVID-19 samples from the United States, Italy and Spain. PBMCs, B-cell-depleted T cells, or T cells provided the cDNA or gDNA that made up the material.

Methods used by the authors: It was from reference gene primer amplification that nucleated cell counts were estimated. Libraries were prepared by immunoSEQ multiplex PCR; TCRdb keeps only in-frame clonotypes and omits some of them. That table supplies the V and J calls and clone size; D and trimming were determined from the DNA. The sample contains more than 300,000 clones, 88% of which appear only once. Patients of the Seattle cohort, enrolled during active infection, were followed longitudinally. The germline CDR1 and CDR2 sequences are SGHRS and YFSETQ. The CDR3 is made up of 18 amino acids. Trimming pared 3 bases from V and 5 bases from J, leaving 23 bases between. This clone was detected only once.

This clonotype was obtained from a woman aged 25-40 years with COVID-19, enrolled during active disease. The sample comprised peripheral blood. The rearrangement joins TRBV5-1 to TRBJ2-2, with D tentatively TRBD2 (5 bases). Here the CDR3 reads CASSSRRKTTDRTGELFF. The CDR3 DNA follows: TGCGCCAGCAGCTCCCGCCGGAAGACTACAGACCGGACCGGGGAGCTGTTTTTT.